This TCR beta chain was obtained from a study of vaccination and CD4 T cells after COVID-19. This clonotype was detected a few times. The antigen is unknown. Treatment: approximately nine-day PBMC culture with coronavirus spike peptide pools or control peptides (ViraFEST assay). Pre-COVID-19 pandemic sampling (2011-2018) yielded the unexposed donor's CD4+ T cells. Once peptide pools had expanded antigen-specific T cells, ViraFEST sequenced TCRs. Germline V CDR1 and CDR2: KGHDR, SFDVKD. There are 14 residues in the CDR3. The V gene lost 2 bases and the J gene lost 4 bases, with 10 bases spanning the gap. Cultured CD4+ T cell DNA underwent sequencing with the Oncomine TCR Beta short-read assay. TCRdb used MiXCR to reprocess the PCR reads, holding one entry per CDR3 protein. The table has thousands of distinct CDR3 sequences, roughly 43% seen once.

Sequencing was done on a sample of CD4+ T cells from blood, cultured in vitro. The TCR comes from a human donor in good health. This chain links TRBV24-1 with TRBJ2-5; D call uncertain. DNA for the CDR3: TGTGCCACCAGTGATTGGCCCGCTATAGAGACCCAGTACTTC. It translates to CATSDWPAIETQYF.